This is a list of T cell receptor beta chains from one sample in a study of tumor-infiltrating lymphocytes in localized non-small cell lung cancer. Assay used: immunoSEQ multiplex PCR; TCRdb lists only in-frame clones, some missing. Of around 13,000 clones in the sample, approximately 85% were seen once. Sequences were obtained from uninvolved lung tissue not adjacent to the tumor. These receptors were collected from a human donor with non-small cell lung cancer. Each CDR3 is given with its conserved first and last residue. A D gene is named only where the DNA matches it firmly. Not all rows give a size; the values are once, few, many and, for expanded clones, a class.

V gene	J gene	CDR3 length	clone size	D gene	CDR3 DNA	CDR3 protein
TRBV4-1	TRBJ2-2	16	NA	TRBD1	TGCGCCAGCAGCCTTATGGGACAGGGTAACACCGGGGAGCTGTTTTTT	CASSLMGQGNTGELFF
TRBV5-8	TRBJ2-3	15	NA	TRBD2	TGTGCCAGCAGCCCAGGGACTAGCGGGAGTGATACGCAGTATTTT	CASSPGTSGSDTQYF
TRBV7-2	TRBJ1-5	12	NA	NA	TGTGCCAGCAGCTTCCCTTTTGGGCCCCAGCATTTT	CASSFPFGPQHF
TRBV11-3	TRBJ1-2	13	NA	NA	TGTGCCAGCAGCTTGGCCTTGTGCTATGGCTACACCTTC	CASSLALCYGYTF
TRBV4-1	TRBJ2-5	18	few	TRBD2	TGCGCCAGCAGCCAAGGGCGGGGGGGAGGGTCTTTCCAAGAGACCCAGTACTTC	CASSQGRGGGSFQETQYF
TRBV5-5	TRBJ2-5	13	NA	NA	TGTGCCAGCAGCTTCAACCGTGGAGAGACCCAGTACTTC	CASSFNRGETQYF
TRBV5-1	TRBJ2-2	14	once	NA	TGCGCCAGCAGGGGGGGACCTAACACCGGGGAGCTGTTTTTT	CASRGGPNTGELFF
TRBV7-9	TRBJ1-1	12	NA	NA	TGTGCCAGCAGCCCCAGGGGCACTGAAGCTTTCTTT	CASSPRGTEAFF
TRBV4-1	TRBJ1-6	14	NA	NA	TGCGCCAGCAGCCAAGAGAAAGGGGTCTCACCCCTCCACTTT	CASSQEKGVSPLHF
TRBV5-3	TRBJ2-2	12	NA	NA	TGTGCCAGAAGGCAATACACCGGGGAGCTGTTTTTT	CARRQYTGELFF
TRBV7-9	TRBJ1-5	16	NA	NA	TGTGCCAGCAGCCCCACCACAGGGTCCTTGAATCAGCCCCAGCATTTT	CASSPTTGSLNQPQHF
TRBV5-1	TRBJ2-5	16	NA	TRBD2	TGCGCCAGCAGCGTTCTAGCGGGAGGGGGCCAAGAGACCCAGTACTTC	CASSVLAGGGQETQYF
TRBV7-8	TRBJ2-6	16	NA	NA	TGTGCCAGCAGCTTAGAAGGGGTCACTGGGGCCAACGTCCTGACTTTC	CASSLEGVTGANVLTF
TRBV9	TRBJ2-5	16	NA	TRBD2	TGTGCCAGCAGCGTATTAGGGACTAGCGGGCAAGAGACCCAGTACTTC	CASSVLGTSGQETQYF
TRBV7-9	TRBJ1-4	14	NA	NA	TGTGCCAGCAGCTTAGGATTTAATAATGAAAAACTGTTTTTT	CASSLGFNNEKLFF
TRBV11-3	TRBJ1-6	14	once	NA	TGTGCCAGCAGCTTAGGGGCAGCTAATTCACCCCTCCACTTT	CASSLGAANSPLHF
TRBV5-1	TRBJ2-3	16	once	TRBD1	TGCGCCAGCAGCTTGACAGGGGATCGAGGCACAGATACGCAGTATTTT	CASSLTGDRGTDTQYF
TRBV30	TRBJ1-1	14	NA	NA	TGTGCTTACACTAGGCAGGTCATGAACACTGAAGCTTTCTTT	CAYTRQVMNTEAFF
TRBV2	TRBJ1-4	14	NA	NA	TGTGCCAGCAGTACCCAGGGGCCTAATGAAAAACTGTTTTTT	CASSTQGPNEKLFF
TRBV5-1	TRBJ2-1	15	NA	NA	TGCGCCAGCAGCCTGGAAGGCGGACCCTACAATGAGCAGTTCTTC	CASSLEGGPYNEQFF
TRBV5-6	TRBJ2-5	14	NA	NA	TGTGCCAGCAGCTCCCTGACAGCGCAAGAGACCCAGTACTTC	CASSSLTAQETQYF
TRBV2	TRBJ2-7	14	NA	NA	TGTGCCAGCAGTGACCGGGACATGTCCTACGAGCAGTACTTC	CASSDRDMSYEQYF
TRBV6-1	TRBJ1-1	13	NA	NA	TGTGCCAGCAGTGAATCGGGGCGCACTGAAGCTTTCTTT	CASSESGRTEAFF
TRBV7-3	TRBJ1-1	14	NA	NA	TGTGCCAGCGCCCCATGGCCGGGAAACACTGAAGCTTTCTTT	CASAPWPGNTEAFF
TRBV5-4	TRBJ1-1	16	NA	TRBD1	TGTGCCAGCAGCGGGGGGACAGGGGGCGTGAACACTGAAGCTTTCTTT	CASSGGTGGVNTEAFF